This T cell receptor (beta chain) was profiled in a study of PD-L1 blockade in urothelial cancer. The wider study: Blood was evaluated 3 weeks (second dose) and 6 weeks after therapy began. Blood samples contained a median about 150,000 T cells.

Germline V gene data show CDR1 as SGDLS and CDR2 as YYNGEE. This CDR3 comprises 15 residues. With V trimmed by 3 bases and J by 2 bases, 2 bases remained unmatched. In its sample, this clone was seen a few times. Repertoires were generated with immunoSEQ multiplex PCR, while TCRdb's copy carries only in-frame clones and drops some. The sample includes 50,000 to 60,000 clones, under 90% of them seen just once. Peripheral blood mononuclear cells were collected from every patient before and during treatment, yielding between 1 and 8 samples per patient. This clonotype originated in a man between 35 and 55 years old with urothelial cancer. Specimen: PBMCs, collected around atezolizumab (anti-PD-L1) treatment. The chain has TRBV9 and TRBJ2-3, with TRBD2 matching over 11 bases. The DNA for the CDR3 is TGTGCCAGCAGCGCTAGCGGGAGGACCACAGATACGCAGTATTTT. Protein product: CASSASGRTTDTQYF.